The clone carrying this T cell receptor (beta chain) was observed a few times. Its specificity is not known. The data were obtained in a study of T cell repertoires in cytomegalovirus infection. TCRdb processed the reads anew with MiXCR; each CDR3 protein has one entry. The sample has fewer than 200,000 distinct CDR3 sequences, approximately 21% seen once. The CDR3 is 16 residues long. Germline lookup yields CDR1 SGDLS and CDR2 YYNGEE. With 0 bases clipped from V and 1 base from J, the junction kept 5 bases outside the gene matches. V usage is TRBV9 and J usage is TRBJ1-1; 8 nucleotides agree with TRBD1. The receptor was isolated from a human donor in good health (CMV status not recorded). Some clones in this sample may be carry-over from other donors' samples. This sample comprised CD8+ T cells from cultured PBMCs, obtained from culture after CMV antigen stimulation. The CDR3 nucleotides read TGTGCCAGCAGCGTAGCGGGGGACAGGCAGAACACTGAAGCTTTCTTT. Translation gives CASSVAGDRQNTEAFF.